The clone carrying this T cell receptor (beta chain) came up many times. The target antigen is unknown. This sample stems from a study of molecular identifiers for immune sequencing clone quantification. General study results and limits: Whereas naive cells kept under 1% of molecules in clones above 20 RNA copies, such clones held over 98% in effectors. Identical barcode-sharing TCR molecules could lead to underestimated sizes for highly expanded clones.

Previously described methods and listed TCR primers were used for bulk TCR libraries. MiXCR, run by TCRdb on the PCR reads, gives a single entry per CDR3 protein. Here the sample spans around 460,000 distinct CDR3 sequences, 25% being singletons. Germline CDR1 reads KGHDR; CDR2 reads SFDVKD. The CDR3 extends over 13 amino acids. V lost 8 bases and J lost 9; bases outside the gene matches: 9. The chain couples TRBV24-1 to TRBJ2-1, with TRBD2 identical over 7 bases. The sample consisted of naive CD8+ T cells from blood, with Jurkat cell RNA spiked in. Subset defined: FACS-sorted CD8+CD4-CCR7+CD45RA+ naive T cells. This TCR was recovered from a human donor in good health. Some libraries in this study had Jurkat cell RNA spiked in. As DNA, the CDR3 is TGTGCCACCAACCAAGCGGGATATGGTGAGCAGTTCTTC. This codes for CATNQAGYGEQFF.